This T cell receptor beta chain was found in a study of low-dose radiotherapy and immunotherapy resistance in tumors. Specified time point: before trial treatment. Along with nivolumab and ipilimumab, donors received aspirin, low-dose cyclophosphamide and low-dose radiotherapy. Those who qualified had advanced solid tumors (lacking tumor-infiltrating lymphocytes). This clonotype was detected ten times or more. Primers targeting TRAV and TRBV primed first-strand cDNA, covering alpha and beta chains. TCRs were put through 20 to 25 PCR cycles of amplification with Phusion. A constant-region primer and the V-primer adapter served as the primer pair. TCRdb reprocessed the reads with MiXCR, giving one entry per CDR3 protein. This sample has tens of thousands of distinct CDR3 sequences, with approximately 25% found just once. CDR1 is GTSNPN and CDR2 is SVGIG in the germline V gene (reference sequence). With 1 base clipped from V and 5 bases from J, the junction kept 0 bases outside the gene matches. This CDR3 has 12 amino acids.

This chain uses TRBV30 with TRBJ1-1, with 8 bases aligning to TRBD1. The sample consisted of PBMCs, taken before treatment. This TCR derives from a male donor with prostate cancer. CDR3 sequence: CAWSDRGTEAFF. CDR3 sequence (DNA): TGTGCCTGGAGTGACAGGGGGACTGAAGCTTTCTTT. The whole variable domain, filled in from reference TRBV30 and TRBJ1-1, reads SQTIHQWPATLVQPVGSPLSLECTVEGTSNPNLYWYRQAAGRGLQLLFYSVGIGQISSEVPQNLSASRPQDRQFILSSKKLLLSDSGFYLCAWSDRGTEAFFGQGTRLTVV.